The T cell receptor (beta chain) under discussion was sequenced for a study of neurological immune-mediated disorders. The cDNA was produced through 5'RACE with 10-nucleotide random UMIs. TCRdb re-called the 5' RACE reads with MiXCR, one entry per CDR3 protein. The table lists about 58,000 distinct CDR3 sequences, approximately 3.8% of them singletons, with less than 2% in the top ten. This clonotype was counted only a few times. The antigen remains unidentified. The CDR3 consists of 14 residues. V lost 3 bases and J lost 6; bases outside the gene matches: 2. Per the germline V gene, CDR1 is SGHVS and CDR2 is FNYEAQ. Study results and caveats: None of the CDR3 amino acid sequences of expanded clones recurred across subjects, suggesting private repertoires in all groups.

The V and J genes are TRBV7-6 and TRBJ1-6; 7 bases map to TRBD1. The sequencing input was PBMCs. The source is a young man with multiple sclerosis. Here the CDR3 DNA reads TGTGCCAGCAGCTTGGGACAGTTTAATTCACCCCTCCACTTT. It encodes CASSLGQFNSPLHF.